This T cell receptor (beta chain) was found in a study of blood T cell repertoires in COVID-19 (dated by TCRdb to about 2020). Notes on the research overall: Collaborator samples came from the United States, Italy and Spain and covered acute and convalescent phases of COVID-19. HLA class I and class II types, where available, came from metadata supplied by the sample provider rather than from assay-based typing. Samples came from the ongoing ImmuneRACE study (first 160 participants) plus 1,254 subjects from 6 global collaborators. Sample metadata almost always included a de-identified subject ID, COVID-19 status, age in years and sex. Subjects who had been exposed to COVID-19, were actively infected with it, or had recovered from it provided the deeply sampled blood TCRbeta repertoires that made up the dataset. The material from the prospective study consisted of cDNA or gDNA derived from T cells, B-cell-depleted T cells, or PBMCs. A freely available public database, intended as a resource for researchers studying the immune response to SARS-CoV-2, is where the repertoires were released. Study-wide conclusions, independent of this receptor: The amount of clinical and demographic metadata varied by source and participant and was provided uncurated.

The trim is 5 bases for V and 9 bases for J, with a gap of 23 bases between the germline ends. CDR1 and CDR2, looked up from the germline V gene (reference sequence), are SEHNR and FQNEAQ. The CDR3 covers 15 residues, taking in both the cysteine and the phenylalanine. Only CDR3 DNA remains: 45 bases, in frame from the first base. On this clone itself: Its antigen remains undetermined. Base qualities are missing; no much larger clone stands one base away.

Collaborating institutions collected whole blood in K2EDTA tubes following their own protocols. For TCRbeta analysis, collaborators shipped samples in one of three forms: frozen whole blood, isolated PBMCs, or DNA extracted from either of those sample types. TCRbeta CDR3 regions were amplified from genomic DNA by means of the immunoSEQ Assay, a bias-controlled multiplex PCR. Regarding the original processing steps: Within the assay, amplification of reference gene primers was used to estimate how many nucleated cells each sample contained. Sequence reads were collapsed and filtered to measure the absolute abundance of every unique TCRbeta CDR3 rearrangement. For each sample, productive Simpson clonality was calculated by taking the square root of Simpson's diversity index across productive rearrangements. Sourced from immuneACCESS, this table was stored by TCRdb with only in-frame sequences that have V and J called. A share of the clones is absent; for the studies checked, an unresolved V gene accounts for under half, and the remainder has no known explanation. For V, J and clone size, that table is used; D and trimming come from the DNA. The sample yields about 180,000 clones; roughly 85% were counted once. The top ten constitute about 3.3% of the sample.

The source is a man aged 55 to 70 with acute or convalescent COVID-19. Specimen: peripheral blood. The sequence links TRBV7-9 to TRBJ2-7; the best D guess is TRBD2, with 7 bases matching. In nucleotide form, the sequence is TGTGCCAGCAGCCGAGGGGGACTATCTCCCTATCCGCAGTACTTC. This yields the protein CASSRGGLSPYPQYF.